Listed below are T cell receptor beta chains from one sample, sequenced in a study of cytomegalovirus exposure and HLA in healthy donors. The data were produced by immunoSEQ multiplex PCR, yet TCRdb's version contains in-frame clones alone and is incomplete. The sample carries about 160,000 clones, approximately 76% recorded once. Sequenced input: PBMCs. The receptors stem from a female donor in good health and CMV-seronegative. CDR3s include the opening cysteine and the closing phenylalanine or tryptophan. Each record gives: clone size, D gene, J gene, V gene, CDR3 protein, CDR3 DNA. D genes are given only for firm matches. Size is stated for part of the rows, as once, few or many counts, or as a class when the clone is expanded.

>few|NA|TRBJ2-7|TRBV2
CASSVLQIYEQYF
TGTGCCAGCAGTGTTTTACAGATCTACGAGCAGTACTTC
>NA|NA|TRBJ1-2|TRBV9
CASSPGDYGYTF
TGTGCCAGCAGCCCGGGGGACTATGGCTACACCTTC
>NA|TRBD2|TRBJ2-3|TRBV7-3
CASSLGLVPSTDTQYF
TGTGCCAGCAGCCTAGGACTAGTACCTAGCACAGATACGCAGTATTTT
>NA|TRBD1|TRBJ1-1|TRBV7-9
CASSRTGGPSDTEAFF
TGTGCCAGCAGCCGGACAGGGGGCCCCTCCGACACTGAAGCTTTCTTT
>few|NA|TRBJ1-2|TRBV21-1
CASSKKGMRQRYSNYGYTF
TGTGCCAGCAGCAAAAAGGGGATGCGGCAGCGATACTCTAACTATGGCTACACCTTC
>NA|NA|TRBJ1-5|TRBV6-6
CASSPLFRENQPQHF
TGTGCCAGCAGTCCTCTTTTTAGAGAGAATCAGCCCCAGCATTTT
>once|NA|TRBJ1-1|TRBV5-1
CASSLSGSFTEAFF
TGCGCCAGCAGCTTGTCAGGGTCTTTCACTGAAGCTTTCTTT
>NA|TRBD2|TRBJ2-7|TRBV2
CASSEWGAGGYYEQYF
TGTGCCAGCAGTGAATGGGGAGCGGGAGGGTACTACGAGCAGTACTTC
>few|NA|TRBJ1-1|TRBV5-8
CASSLVEGRTEAFF
TGTGCCAGCAGCTTGGTGGAGGGGAGGACTGAAGCTTTCTTT
>NA|NA|TRBJ2-7|TRBV30
CAWDPRGGNEQYF
TGTGCCTGGGACCCCCGAGGGGGTAACGAGCAGTACTTC
>NA|NA|TRBJ2-1|TRBV5-4
CASSLPGGEGNEQFF
TGTGCCAGCAGCTTGCCCGGAGGAGAGGGCAATGAGCAGTTCTTC
>NA|NA|TRBJ1-4|TRBV15
CATSREEQGRPNEKLFF
TGTGCCACCAGCAGAGAAGAACAGGGAAGACCTAATGAAAAACTGTTTTTT
>NA|NA|TRBJ1-5|TRBV20-1
CSAGRGQPQHF
TGCAGTGCTGGCAGGGGTCAGCCCCAGCATTTT
>NA|NA|TRBJ1-2|TRBV5-4
CASSPDGNYGYTF
TGTGCCAGCAGCCCTGACGGGAACTATGGCTACACCTTC
>NA|NA|TRBJ1-2|TRBV7-9
CASSLEMRAGYTF
TGTGCCAGCAGCTTGGAAATGAGGGCTGGCTACACCTTC
>NA|NA|TRBJ2-7|TRBV27
CASSTAPGGRKQYF
TGTGCCAGCAGTACCGCCCCCGGGGGGCGCAAGCAGTACTTC
>NA|TRBD2|TRBJ2-7|TRBV4-2
CASSQDPLAGSSYEQYF
TGTGCCAGCAGCCAAGACCCTCTAGCGGGCAGCTCCTACGAGCAGTACTTC
>NA|TRBD2|TRBJ2-7|TRBV19
CASSTLAGGPDEQYF
TGTGCCAGTAGTACTTTAGCGGGAGGGCCCGACGAGCAGTACTTC
>NA|NA|TRBJ1-1|TRBV29-1
CSVETGLRSSF
TGCAGCGTTGAGACGGGACTGCGATCGTCATTT
>few|NA|TRBJ1-1|TRBV19
CASSRRGSEAFF
TGTGCCAGTAGTCGCAGGGGTTCTGAAGCTTTCTTT
>NA|NA|TRBJ1-2|TRBV5-4
CASSLYGGDGYTF
TGTGCCAGCAGCTTGTACGGGGGGGACGGCTACACCTTC
>NA|NA|TRBJ2-5|TRBV4-1
CASSQDFRLARATQYF
TGCGCCAGCAGCCAAGATTTTCGACTGGCCCGCGCGACCCAGTACTTC
>NA|NA|TRBJ2-7|TRBV5-6
CASSSRFYSYEQYF
TGTGCCAGCAGCTCTAGGTTCTACTCCTACGAGCAGTACTTC
>medium-sized|TRBD2|TRBJ2-1|TRBV6-4
CASSDSNLGGEWNEQFF
TGTGCCAGCAGTGACTCGAATCTGGGGGGGGAATGGAATGAGCAGTTCTTC
>once|NA|TRBJ1-1|TRBV4-1
CASSQGLGQGPNTEAFF
TGCGCCAGCAGCCAAGGTCTGGGCCAGGGTCCGAACACTGAAGCTTTCTTT
>NA|TRBD2|TRBJ2-5|TRBV5-1
CASSLRGTSGGVKETQYF
TGCGCCAGCAGCTTGCGAGGTACTAGCGGGGGAGTAAAAGAGACCCAGTACTTC
>NA|TRBD2|TRBJ2-3|TRBV5-1
CASSLPEIAGATRDTQYF
TGCGCCAGCAGCCTGCCCGAGATAGCGGGGGCGACTCGAGATACGCAGTATTTT
>once|TRBD1|TRBJ2-7|TRBV6-6
CASSYPVGQGIYEQYF
TGTGCCAGCAGTTACCCTGTGGGACAGGGGATCTACGAGCAGTACTTC
>few|TRBD1|TRBJ1-5|TRBV5-1
CASSLTGGAGQPQHF
TGCGCCAGCAGCTTGACAGGGGGCGCGGGACAGCCCCAGCATTTT
>NA|NA|TRBJ2-5|TRBV25-1
CASSLGRDSYGETQYF
TGTGCCAGCAGTTTGGGCCGGGACTCGTATGGAGAGACCCAGTACTTC
>NA|TRBD1|TRBJ1-2|TRBV5-1
CASGGGKQRGYTF
TGCGCCAGCGGAGGGGGCAAACAACGAGGCTACACCTTC
>NA|TRBD1|TRBJ1-4|TRBV18
CASSPLTGAREKLFF
TGTGCCAGCTCACCTCTGACAGGGGCGAGGGAAAAACTGTTTTTT
>NA|TRBD2|TRBJ2-7|TRBV4-1
CASSQETSGRTHEQYF
TGCGCCAGCAGCCAAGAAACTAGCGGGAGGACCCACGAGCAGTACTTC
>NA|NA|TRBJ1-2|TRBV7-9
CASSLARADVYGYTF
TGTGCCAGCAGCTTAGCGCGGGCCGACGTCTATGGCTACACCTTC
>NA|NA|TRBJ2-3|TRBV12-5
CASGLGTGASDTQYF
TGTGCTAGTGGTCTGGGGACTGGAGCATCAGATACGCAGTATTTT
>NA|NA|TRBJ2-7|TRBV29-1
CSVVEGARYEQYF
TGCAGCGTTGTGGAAGGGGCCCGCTACGAGCAGTACTTC
>NA|TRBD2|TRBJ2-1|TRBV5-8
CASGRRLAVFNEQFF
TGTGCCTCTGGCCGGAGACTAGCGGTTTTCAATGAGCAGTTCTTC
>NA|NA|TRBJ1-1|TRBV29-1
CSVEGQTNTEAFF
TGCAGCGTTGAGGGGCAGACGAACACTGAAGCTTTCTTT
>NA|NA|TRBJ2-7|TRBV5-4
CASSLVREEQYF
TGTGCCAGCAGCTTGGTCCGGGAGGAGCAGTACTTC
>few|NA|TRBJ1-5|TRBV11-2
CASSLDPEEGLSNQPQHF
TGTGCCAGCAGCTTAGACCCCGAGGAGGGGCTTAGCAATCAGCCCCAGCATTTT
>NA|TRBD1|TRBJ1-6|TRBV5-1
CASSYWTGGTDSPLHF
TGCGCCAGCAGCTATTGGACAGGGGGCACGGATTCACCCCTCCACTTT
>few|NA|TRBJ2-4|TRBV9
CASSVGDGSRNIQYF
TGTGCCAGCAGCGTAGGGGACGGGAGCAGAAACATTCAGTACTTC
>few|TRBD2|TRBJ2-1|TRBV9
CASSISGGSVNEQFF
TGTGCCAGCAGCATTAGCGGGGGGAGTGTCAATGAGCAGTTCTTC
>once|TRBD1|TRBJ1-6|TRBV7-6
CASSLRDRNTYNSPLHF
TGTGCCAGCAGCCTCCGGGACAGGAATACGTATAATTCACCCCTCCACTTT
>once|NA|TRBJ1-2|TRBV5-1
CASSLAGYYGYTF
TGCGCCAGCAGCTTGGCAGGGTACTATGGCTACACCTTC
>NA|NA|TRBJ2-7|TRBV19
CASRDRGHTYEQYF
TGTGCCAGTAGAGATAGAGGGCACACCTACGAGCAGTACTTC
>NA|NA|TRBJ1-1|TRBV7-8
CASSLDSNTEAFF
TGTGCCAGCAGCTTAGACAGCAACACTGAAGCTTTCTTT
>NA|TRBD2|TRBJ2-3|TRBV5-1
CASSIPGLAGGTDTQYF
TGCGCCAGCAGCATTCCGGGACTAGCGGGAGGCACAGATACGCAGTATTTT
>NA|NA|TRBJ2-3|TRBV6-5
CASRDSLSDTQYF
TGTGCCAGCCGGGACTCCTTGTCGGATACGCAGTATTTT
>few|TRBD2|TRBJ2-3|TRBV10-2
CASRGTSGGITDTQYF
TGCGCCAGCAGGGGGACTAGCGGGGGAATCACAGATACGCAGTATTTT
>NA|NA|TRBJ1-5|TRBV13
CASSVMGGNQPQHF
TGTGCCAGCAGCGTGATGGGCGGCAATCAGCCCCAGCATTTT
>NA|TRBD2|TRBJ2-7|TRBV18
CASSGLAGSSGSSYEQYF
TGTGCCAGCTCAGGACTAGCGGGGTCCTCCGGGAGCTCCTACGAGCAGTACTTC
>NA|NA|TRBJ1-1|TRBV30
CAWSLEALNTEAFF
TGTGCCTGGAGCCTCGAGGCTTTGAACACTGAAGCTTTCTTT
>NA|NA|TRBJ1-1|TRBV5-6
CASSLLLAETEAFF
TGTGCCAGCAGCTTGCTATTGGCGGAGACTGAAGCTTTCTTT
>NA|NA|TRBJ1-1|TRBV19
CASRGQSKNTEAFF
TGTGCCAGTAGAGGACAGTCTAAAAACACTGAAGCTTTCTTT
>NA|NA|TRBJ2-3|TRBV27
CASSLISLAPLTDTQYF
TGTGCCAGCAGTTTAATCTCCCTAGCGCCTCTCACAGATACGCAGTATTTT
>NA|NA|TRBJ2-3|TRBV7-9
CASSSGADTQYF
TGTGCCAGCAGCTCGGGGGCAGATACGCAGTATTTT